This entry describes one T cell receptor beta chain. The antigen is not known. This sample was included in a study of T cell clusters in autoimmune cytopenias. Whole-study results and caveats: Functional roles of the in silico T cell clusters still await experimental validation. Comparing secondary cytopenia with chronic lymphocytic leukemia showed no cluster-lack signature, apparently masked by lymphoma repertoire. Clustering suggested that physiological T cell clusters were missing in primary autoimmune cytopenia patients. Exclusive TRB clusters were approximately 3.2-fold more numerous in healthy donors than in active autoimmune hepatitis.

TRB rearrangements were amplified by touch-down multiplex PCR with mixed TRB-A/B primers. TCRdb reprocessed the multiplex PCR reads and reports one entry per CDR3 protein, with no DNA. The specimen's table records about 8,100 distinct CDR3 sequences. Germline V gene lookup returns CDR1 SGHRS and CDR2 YFSETQ. The CDR3 covers 14 residues. TRB was amplified from about 270 ng of peripheral blood genomic DNA per sample. V is TRBV5-1 and J is TRBJ1-6; the TCRdb call, TRBD1, lacks DNA for checking. The TCR was taken from a human donor with an autoimmune cytopenia or autoimmune hepatitis (not recorded which). Sequenced sample: peripheral blood. CDR3 sequence reads: CASSLQGMGSPLHF.